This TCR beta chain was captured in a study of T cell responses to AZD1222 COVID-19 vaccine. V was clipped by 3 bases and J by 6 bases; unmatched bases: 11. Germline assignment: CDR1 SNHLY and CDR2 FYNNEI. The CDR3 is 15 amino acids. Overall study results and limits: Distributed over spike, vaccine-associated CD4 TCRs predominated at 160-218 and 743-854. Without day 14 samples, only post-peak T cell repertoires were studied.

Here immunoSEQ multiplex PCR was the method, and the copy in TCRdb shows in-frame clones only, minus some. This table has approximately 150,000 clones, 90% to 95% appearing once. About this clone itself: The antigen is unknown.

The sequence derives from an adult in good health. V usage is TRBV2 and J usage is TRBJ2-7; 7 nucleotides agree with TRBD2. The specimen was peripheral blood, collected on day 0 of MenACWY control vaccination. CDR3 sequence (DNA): TGTGCCAGCAGTGAGAGGGCAGGGAGGGCTCGCGAGCAGTACTTC. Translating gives CASSERAGRAREQYF.